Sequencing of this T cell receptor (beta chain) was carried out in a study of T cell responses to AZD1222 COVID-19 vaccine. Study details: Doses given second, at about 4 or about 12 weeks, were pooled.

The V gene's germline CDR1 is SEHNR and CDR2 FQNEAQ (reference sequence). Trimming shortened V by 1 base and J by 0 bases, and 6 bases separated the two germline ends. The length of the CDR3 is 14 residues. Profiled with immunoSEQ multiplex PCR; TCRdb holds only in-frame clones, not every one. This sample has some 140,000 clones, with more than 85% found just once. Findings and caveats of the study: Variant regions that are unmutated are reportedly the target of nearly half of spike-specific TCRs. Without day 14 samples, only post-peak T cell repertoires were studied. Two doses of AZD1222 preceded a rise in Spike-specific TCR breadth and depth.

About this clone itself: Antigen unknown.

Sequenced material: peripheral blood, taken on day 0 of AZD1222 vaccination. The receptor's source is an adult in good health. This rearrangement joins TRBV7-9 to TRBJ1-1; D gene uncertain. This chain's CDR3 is CASSLGAVNTEAFF. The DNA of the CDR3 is TGTGCCAGCAGCTTAGGGGCAGTGAACACTGAAGCTTTCTTT.